The present entry profiles one T cell receptor (beta chain) with its context. The antigen remains undetermined. This sample is drawn from a study of OX40 agonist ivuxolimab in advanced cancers. Background on the study: Patients received intravenous ivuxolimab every 2 weeks at 0.01 to 10 mg/kg. A male proportion of approximately 83% was recorded, with mean age approximately 56 years and range roughly 23 to 79. Study observations and caveats: Dose levels from 0.1 to 3.0 mg/kg saw CD4+ and CD8+ blood T cells expand clonally by week 6. Partial responders dosed at 0.1-3.0 mg/kg displayed clonal expansion ranking among the lowest.

The germline V gene has CDR1 MGHRA and CDR2 YSYEKL. V lost 0 bases and J lost 7; bases outside the gene matches: 11. This CDR3 has 19 residues. The data were produced by immunoSEQ multiplex PCR, yet TCRdb's version contains in-frame clones alone and is incomplete. The top ten hold 20% to 25% of the sample, which has tens of thousands of clones, about 81% seen once. This sequence joins TRBV4-1 and TRBJ2-1; 14 bases agree with TRBD2. The receptor was isolated from an adult with an advanced solid tumor such as melanoma, head and neck, liver or kidney cancer. The material sequenced was CD4+ or CD8+ T cells sorted from blood, taken in a trial of the OX40 agonist ivuxolimab. As DNA, the CDR3 is TGCGCCAGCAGCCAAGACTCGACTAGCGGGAGGGCGGGAGTAAATGAGCAGTTCTTC. Translation gives CASSQDSTSGRAGVNEQFF.